Listed here are 26 T cell receptor beta chains from one sample, sequenced in a study of blood T cell repertoires in COVID-19. TCRdb keeps only in-frame clones here, not all; method: immunoSEQ multiplex PCR. The sample yields about 370,000 clones, roughly nine tenths seen once. The specimen was PBMCs or T cells enriched from blood (not recorded which). These receptors all come from a woman in her thirties or forties who had been exposed to COVID-19.

The chain uses TRBV5-1 and TRBJ2-7; D is possibly TRBD1 (6 bases). Looked up from germline, CDR1 is SGHRS and CDR2 is YFSETQ. With 0 bases removed from V and 4 bases from J, the gap between germline ends came to 11 bases. CDR3 length: 14 residues. This chain's CDR3 is CASSLAAGVYEQYF. For the CDR3, the DNA is TGCGCCAGCAGCTTGGCCGCAGGGGTGTACGAGCAGTACTTC. Supplemented by reference TRBV5-1 and TRBJ2-7, the full variable domain reads KAGVTQTPRYLIKTRGQQVTLSCSPISGHRSVSWYQQTPGQGLQFLFEYFSETQRNKGNFPGRFSGRQFSNSRSEMNVSTLELGDSALYLCASSLAAGVYEQYFGPGTRLTVT.

DNA for the CDR3: TGCGCCAGCGTGGGACTAGCCTGGGGTCGCAATGAGCAGTTCTTC. Translating it yields CASVGLAWGRNEQFF. The chain is built from TRBV10-2 and TRBJ2-1; 9 bases line up with TRBD2. With V trimmed by 8 bases and J by 6 bases, 11 bases remained unmatched. This CDR3 spans 15 amino acids. The germline gives CDR1 WSHSY, CDR2 SAAADI.

This clone has a single count. The chain employs TRBV3-1 (or the pseudogene TRBV3-2) and TRBJ2-7, with D possibly being TRBD2 (5 bases). CDR1 is LGHDT, CDR2 YNNKEL, per germline (reference sequence). The CDR3 is 15 amino acids. Trimming shortened V by 6 bases and J by 9 bases, and 24 bases separated the two germline ends. The CDR3, as DNA: TGTGCCAGCAGTTCTCGGACTCCTGGGAGTATAACGCAGTACTTC. Protein: CASSSRTPGSITQYF.

This chain uses TRBV7-2 with TRBJ2-7; TRBD2 matches 9 bases. Germline V lookup: CDR1 SGHTA, CDR2 FQGNSA. Trimming took 7 bases from V and 4 from J; bases not matched to a gene: 11. The CDR3 runs to 15 residues. CDR3 nucleotide sequence: TGTGCCAGCACCGCCGGGCTAGCGGGACTATACGAGCAGTACTTC. This translates into CASTAGLAGLYEQYF.

V and J are TRBV30 and TRBJ1-3; tentative D call: TRBD1 (6 bases). CDR1 and CDR2 from the germline V gene are GTSNPN and SVGIG (reference sequence). Deletions cut 5 bases from V and 0 bases from J, with 11 bases between. This CDR3 has 14 amino acids. CDR3 DNA: TGTGCCTGGGCAATACAGGGCTCTGGAAACACCATATATTTT. It yields the protein CAWAIQGSGNTIYF.

The chain links TRBV19 to TRBJ1-1, with D possibly TRBD1 on 6 matching bases. V was clipped by 6 bases and J by 2 bases, with 16 bases between them. CDR1 LNHDA and CDR2 SQIVND come from the germline V gene (reference sequence). The CDR3 covers 15 residues. DNA of the CDR3: TGTGCCAGTAGCAGTGGGGGCGCAGGAAACACTGAAGCTTTCTTT. It translates to CASSSGGAGNTEAFF.

The chain uses TRBV14 and TRBJ2-1; 7 positions agree with TRBD2. Germline CDR1 reads SGHDN; CDR2 reads FVKESK. This CDR3 is built from 15 residues. The junction had 8 bases not matched to a gene; V was cut back by 1 base and J by 8 bases. The CDR3 region is CASSQVGGRWDEQFF. CDR3 nucleotides: TGTGCCAGCAGCCAAGTGGGAGGGCGTTGGGATGAGCAGTTCTTC.

The sample holds one count of this clone. The rearrangement uses TRBV3-1 (or the pseudogene TRBV3-2) and TRBJ2-1, with 10 bases that match TRBD2. This CDR3 is 16 amino acids long. V was clipped by 5 bases and J by 3 bases; unmatched bases: 7. Germline lookup yields CDR1 LGHDT and CDR2 YNNKEL (reference sequence). The DNA for the CDR3 is TGTGCCAGCAGCTTAACCGGGACTAGCGTCTACAATGAGCAGTTCTTC. This sequence encodes CASSLTGTSVYNEQFF.

A note on this clone: This CDR3 is also generated by other DNA sequences in the sample. The chain employs TRBV7-9 and TRBJ1-2; tentative D call: TRBD1 (5 bases). The ends were cut back, 0 bases at V and 4 bases at J, with 9 bases in the middle. This CDR3 is built from 14 residues. The V gene's germline CDR1 is SEHNR and CDR2 FQNEAQ (reference sequence). CDR3: CASSLAQGGYGYTF. The DNA of the CDR3 is TGTGCCAGCAGCTTAGCCCAGGGAGGCTATGGCTACACCTTC.

The chain uses TRBV6-5 and TRBJ2-1, with D possibly being TRBD2 (5 bases). The CDR3 is made up of 13 amino acids. Germline CDR1 is MNHEY and CDR2 is SVGAGI. V was shortened by 5 bases and J by 10 bases, with 15 bases between the two germline ends. CDR3 loop: CASSPAGVAEQFF. The CDR3 nucleotides read TGTGCCAGCAGTCCCGCGGGCGTCGCCGAGCAGTTCTTC.

This clone was seen only once. The J gene is TRBJ1-1, the V gene TRBV5-6, with TRBD1 matching 7 bases. CDR3 length: 14 residues. Germline loops: CDR1 SGHDT, CDR2 YYEEEE. With 4 bases clipped from V and 11 bases from J, the junction kept 14 bases outside the gene matches. The DNA of the CDR3 is TGTGCCAGCAGCACGCCGGGACAGCCAGCGCCTGCTTTCTTT. Protein: CASSTPGQPAPAFF.

The V and J genes are TRBV7-2 and TRBJ1-2, with a possible D match to TRBD1 (6 bases). The CDR3 is made up of 15 amino acids. V was cut by 5 bases and J by 4 bases, with 17 bases left in between. CDR1 and CDR2 (germline): SGHTA, FQGNSA. The CDR3, as DNA: TGTGCCAGCAGCCAATCTATGGACAGTGGCTATGGCTACACCTTC. Amino acids: CASSQSMDSGYGYTF.

The V gene is TRBV11-3, the J gene TRBJ1-6, with 7 bases that match TRBD1. Germline values: CDR1 SGHNT, CDR2 YENEEA. The CDR3 loop spans 13 amino acids. Trimming took 3 bases from V and 10 from J; bases not matched to a gene: 3. The CDR3 loop reads CASSFRTGSPLHF. CDR3 DNA sequence: TGTGCCAGCAGCTTTCGGACAGGATCACCCCTCCACTTT.

J is TRBJ2-1 and V is TRBV27; the match to TRBD2 covers 9 bases. With 5 bases clipped from V and 3 bases from J, the junction kept 8 bases outside the gene matches. The germline V gene has CDR1 MNHEY and CDR2 SMNVEV (reference sequence). The CDR3 consists of 16 residues. The CDR3 DNA reads as TGTGCCAGCAGTCGCCGGGGACTAGCCAGCTACAATGAGCAGTTCTTC. Amino acid sequence: CASSRRGLASYNEQFF.

V is TRBV19 and J is TRBJ2-7, with D possibly TRBD2 on 7 matching bases. Deletions cut 8 bases from V and 1 base from J, with 15 bases between. Germline assignment: CDR1 LNHDA and CDR2 SQIVND (reference sequence). The CDR3 is made up of 14 amino acids. CDR3 loop: CASDPGGTSYEQYF. In DNA form, the CDR3 reads TGTGCCAGTGACCCGGGGGGCACGTCCTACGAGCAGTACTTC.

This chain connects TRBV9 to TRBJ1-4, with 12 bases aligning to TRBD1. The germline V gene encodes CDR1 SGDLS and CDR2 YYNGEE. V was clipped by 2 bases and J by 4 bases; unmatched bases: 6. This CDR3 has 17 residues. The CDR3 loop reads CASSVGQGADDNEKLFF. The CDR3 DNA is TGTGCCAGCAGCGTGGGACAGGGGGCTGACGATAATGAAAAACTGTTTTTT.

This chain links TRBV5-8 with TRBJ1-6, with 8 bases lining up with TRBD1. The CDR3 sequence is 15 residues long. With V trimmed by 1 base and J by 8 bases, 5 bases remained unmatched. Germline V gene data show CDR1 as SGHTS and CDR2 as YDEGEE. The CDR3 DNA reads TGTGCCAGCAGCTTGCTGACAGGGGTGTATTCACCCCTCCACTTT. Its translation is CASSLLTGVYSPLHF.

This clone was observed a single time. The chain recombines TRBV6-5 with TRBJ1-4; TRBD1 agrees at 7 bases. Unmatched junction bases numbered 6, after V lost 6 bases and J lost 2 bases. There are 15 residues in the CDR3. Germline V gene sequence: CDR1 MNHEY, CDR2 SVGAGI. In DNA form, the CDR3 reads TGTGCCAGCAGCTATCAACAGGGGACTAATGAAAAACTGTTTTTT. It encodes CASSYQQGTNEKLFF.

The genes are TRBV5-5 and TRBJ1-5; D is unresolved. CDR1 and CDR2 from the germline V gene are SGHKS and YYEKEE (reference sequence). Trimming cost V 1 base and J 6 bases, with 14 bases left between them. The CDR3 totals 15 residues. The CDR3, as DNA: TGTGCCAGCAGCTTGTCTCCTGGGCCGGCTCAGCCCCAGCATTTT. It codes for CASSLSPGPAQPQHF.

The chain is built from TRBV30 and TRBJ2-1; 11 bases line up with TRBD2. The V and J ends lost 3 bases and 4 bases, in that order; junction bases with no gene match: 2. The CDR3 has 14 residues. Germline V CDR1 and CDR2: GTSNPN, SVGIG (reference sequence). The CDR3 sequence is CAWSGTSGYNEQFF. The CDR3 nucleotides are TGTGCCTGGAGCGGGACTAGCGGTTACAATGAGCAGTTCTTC.

CDR3 DNA: TGTGCCAGCACCCGAAAGGGGTGGAACAATGAGCAGTTCTTC. It translates to CASTRKGWNNEQFF. The rearrangement uses TRBV6-5 and TRBJ2-1, with D maybe TRBD1 (5 bases). The germline gives CDR1 MNHEY, CDR2 SVGAGI. Trimming left V 7 bases short and J 5 bases short, with 15 bases between. The CDR3 consists of 14 residues.

This rearrangement joins TRBV6-2 or TRBV6-3 to TRBJ2-7; the match to TRBD1 covers 7 bases. The germline V gene has CDR1 MNHEY and CDR2 SVGEGT. The CDR3 covers 15 residues. Trimming cost V 2 bases and J 0 bases; bases outside gene matches: 4. In DNA form, the CDR3 reads TGTGCCAGCAGTTACGGGGACAGATCCTCCTACGAGCAGTACTTC. Translating it yields CASSYGDRSSYEQYF.

V usage is TRBV11-3 and J usage is TRBJ1-1; no definite D call. The V end was cut by 3 bases, the J end by 1 base, with 6 bases between. The CDR3 loop spans 13 amino acids. In germline, CDR1 is SGHNT, CDR2 YENEEA. CDR3 bases: TGTGCCAGCAGCTTTAGCGAGAACACTGAAGCTTTCTTT. The encoded protein is CASSFSENTEAFF.

V usage is TRBV5-3 and J usage is TRBJ1-6; weak D call: TRBD1 (5 bases). TRBV5-3 is designated an ORF whose function remains uncertain. Trimming removed 3 bases from V and 10 bases from J, with 14 bases in between. The CDR3 contains 14 residues. The CDR3 DNA is TGTGCCAGAAGCTCCGTAGGGGCGAACTCACCCCTCCACTTT. Protein: CARSSVGANSPLHF.

The rearrangement joins TRBV2 to TRBJ1-5; a weak D match, TRBD1 (5 bases). Trimming removed 1 base from V and 6 bases from J, with 13 bases in between. CDR1 and CDR2 (germline): SNHLY, FYNNEI. The CDR3 contains 15 residues. The CDR3 region is CASSEDMGGGQPQHF. CDR3 DNA sequence: TGTGCCAGCAGTGAAGATATGGGGGGAGGTCAGCCCCAGCATTTT.

This chain joins TRBV12-3 or TRBV12-4 and TRBJ2-7; weak D call: TRBD2 (5 bases). The V end lost 3 bases, the J end lost 2 bases, and 8 bases lay between the germline ends. The CDR3 totals 13 residues. DNA of the CDR3: TGTGCCAGCAGTTTGATGGGAGCCTACGAGCAGTACTTC. Its translation is CASSLMGAYEQYF.